The text below deals with one T cell receptor beta chain. The antigen is unknown. The sample originates from a study of OX40 agonist ivuxolimab in advanced cancers. The overall study: Patients received intravenous ivuxolimab every 2 weeks at 0.01 to 10 mg/kg. Points from the study as a whole: Partial responders at 0.1-3.0 mg/kg showed near-lowest clonal expansion. Nonresponders, in some cases, also had low normalized T-cell clonal expansion.

CDR1 SNHLY and CDR2 FYNNEI come from the germline V gene. Between the trimmed V and J ends, which lost 4 bases and 6 bases, there was a span of 13 bases. This CDR3 has 14 amino acids. TCRdb's copy holds only in-frame clones and misses some; the assay was immunoSEQ multiplex PCR. Of about 79,000 clones listed, approximately 85% are singletons. Sequencing was performed on CD4+ or CD8+ T cells sorted from blood, taken in a trial of the OX40 agonist ivuxolimab. The clonotype was recovered from an adult with an advanced solid tumor such as melanoma, head and neck, liver or kidney cancer. V and J are TRBV2 and TRBJ1-5; D not resolved. The CDR3 region is CASSGISAGQPQHF. The CDR3, as DNA: TGTGCCAGCAGTGGGATTTCGGCGGGTCAGCCCCAGCATTTT.